The 9 T cell receptor beta chains below come from one sample, sequenced in a study of T cell changes during pregnancy in multiple sclerosis. Profiling relied on immunoSEQ multiplex PCR, and the TCRdb table lists in-frame clones only, not all of them. Among about 100,000 clones listed, 85% to 95% were seen once. The specimen was peripheral blood, collected in the first trimester of pregnancy. These receptors were collected from a female donor with multiple sclerosis, enrolled in a pregnancy study.

This clone was observed a few times. The chain combines TRBV19 with TRBJ2-1; TRBD2 matches 7 bases. Germline CDR1 LNHDA, CDR2 SQIVND (reference sequence). The CDR3 extends over 15 amino acids. V shed 9 bases and J 4 bases; nucleotides not matched to a gene: 12. DNA of the CDR3: TGTGCCAGCGCCAGACTAGCCGGGGCGTACAATGAGCAGTTCTTC. Translation: CASARLAGAYNEQFF.

V gene TRBV7-2 combines with J gene TRBJ1-2; perhaps TRBD1 as D (5 bases). The CDR3 is made up of 12 amino acids. Germline lookup yields CDR1 SGHTA and CDR2 FQGNSA. V was pared by 6 bases and J by 4 bases, with 9 bases between. The CDR3 DNA sequence: TGTGCCAGCAGGACAGCACTCTATGGCTACACCTTC. Translated, it gives CASRTALYGYTF.

V is TRBV5-1 and J is TRBJ2-3, with 7 positions matching TRBD1. CDR3 length equals 15 residues. CDR1 and CDR2 from the germline V gene are SGHRS and YFSETQ. The trim removed 4 bases at V and 2 bases at J, leaving 7 bases unmatched. CDR3 sequence reads: CASSHGTVNTDTQYF. In DNA, the CDR3 is TGCGCCAGCAGCCACGGGACAGTAAACACAGATACGCAGTATTTT.

J is TRBJ2-1 and V is TRBV5-1; D is unclear. Germline CDR1 is SGHRS and CDR2 is YFSETQ. V lost 3 bases, J lost 8 bases, and 21 bases lay in between. The length of the CDR3 is 16 residues. This CDR3 reads CASSSQRGKVVDEQFF. DNA of the CDR3: TGCGCCAGCAGCTCCCAAAGAGGCAAGGTCGTCGATGAGCAGTTCTTC. The whole variable domain, remainder taken from reference TRBV5-1 and TRBJ2-1, is KAGVTQTPRYLIKTRGQQVTLSCSPISGHRSVSWYQQTPGQGLQFLFEYFSETQRNKGNFPGRFSGRQFSNSRSEMNVSTLELGDSALYLCASSSQRGKVVDEQFFGPGTRLTVL.

This sequence joins TRBV4-3 and TRBJ2-2; possible D gene TRBD2, 5 bases. The germline V and J ends were trimmed by 1 base and 8 bases, with 11 bases remaining between them. The CDR3 loop spans 14 amino acids. Germline lookup yields CDR1 LGHNA and CDR2 YSLEER. The DNA of the CDR3 is TGCGCCAGCAGCCAAGGCGGAGGCGTTGGGGAGCTGTTTTTT. Translating it yields CASSQGGGVGELFF.

In DNA form, the CDR3 reads TGTGCCAGCAGCTCCGGTTGGGGAGGAGGGAGCCCGGAGACCCAGTACTTC. Its protein is CASSSGWGGGSPETQYF. The rearrangement links TRBV9 to TRBJ2-5; TRBD2 might be the D (6 bases). CDR1 is SGDLS and CDR2 is YYNGEE in the germline V gene. Between the trimmed V and J ends, which lost 4 bases and 5 bases, there was a span of 24 bases. There are 17 residues in the CDR3.

V and J are TRBV21-1 and TRBJ2-5; the DNA was not compared with TRBD1, the D call given in the table. TRBV21-1 is given as a pseudogene. The CDR3 extends over 18 amino acids. This CDR3 is CASSKAQSGQGQQETQYF. DNA of the CDR3: TGTGCCAGCAGCAAAGCCCAATCGGGACAGGGTCAGCAAGAGACCCAGTACTTC.

The chain combines TRBV18 with TRBJ1-3; D gene unclear. Germline V gene data show CDR1 as KGHSH and CDR2 as LQKENI. CDR3 length: 16 amino acids. Trimming cost V 2 bases and J 0 bases, with 11 bases left between them. CDR3 sequence reads: CASSPMRASSGNTIYF. CDR3 in DNA: TGTGCCAGCTCACCAATGAGGGCGAGCTCTGGAAACACCATATATTTT.

The rearrangement uses TRBV7-2 and TRBJ2-1; D may be TRBD1 (5 bases). The CDR3 has 15 amino acids. The V gene lost 2 bases and the J gene lost 2 bases, with 10 bases spanning the gap. Germline CDR1 and CDR2: SGHTA and FQGNSA. CDR3 sequence (DNA): TGTGCCAGCAGCTTAAACAGGCCCGCCTACAATGAGCAGTTCTTC. Translated: CASSLNRPAYNEQFF.